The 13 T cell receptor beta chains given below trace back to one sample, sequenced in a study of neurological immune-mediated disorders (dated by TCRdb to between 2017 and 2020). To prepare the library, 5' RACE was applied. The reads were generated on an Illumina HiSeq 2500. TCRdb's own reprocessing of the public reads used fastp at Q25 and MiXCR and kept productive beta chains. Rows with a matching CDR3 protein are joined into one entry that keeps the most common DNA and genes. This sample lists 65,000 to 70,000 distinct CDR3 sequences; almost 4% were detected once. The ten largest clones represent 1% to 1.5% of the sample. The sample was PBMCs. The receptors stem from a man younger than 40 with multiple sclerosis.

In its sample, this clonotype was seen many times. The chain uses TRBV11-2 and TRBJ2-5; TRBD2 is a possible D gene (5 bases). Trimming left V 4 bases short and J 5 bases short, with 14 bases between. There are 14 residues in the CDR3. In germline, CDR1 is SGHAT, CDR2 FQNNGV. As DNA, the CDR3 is TGTGCCAGCAGCTCGCGGGCTGCATTTGAGACCCAGTACTTC. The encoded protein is CASSSRAAFETQYF.

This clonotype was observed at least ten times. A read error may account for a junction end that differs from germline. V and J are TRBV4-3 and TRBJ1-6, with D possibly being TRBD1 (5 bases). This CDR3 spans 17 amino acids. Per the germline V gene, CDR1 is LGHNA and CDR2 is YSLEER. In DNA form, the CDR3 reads TGCGCCAGCAGCCAAGATGTAGGGGCCGAGTATAATTCACCCCTCAACTTT. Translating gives CASSQDVGAEYNSPLNF.

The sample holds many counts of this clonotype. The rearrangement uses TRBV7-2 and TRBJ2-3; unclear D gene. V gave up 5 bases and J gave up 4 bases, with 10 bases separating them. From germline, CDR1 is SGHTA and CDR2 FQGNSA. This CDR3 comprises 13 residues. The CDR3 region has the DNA TGTGCCAGCAGCCTGATGGTCGCAGATACGCAGTATTTT. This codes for CASSLMVADTQYF.

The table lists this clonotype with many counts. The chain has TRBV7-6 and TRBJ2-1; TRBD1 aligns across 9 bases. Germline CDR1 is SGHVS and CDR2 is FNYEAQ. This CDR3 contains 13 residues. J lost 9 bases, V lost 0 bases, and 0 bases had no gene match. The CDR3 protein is CASSLATGGEQFF. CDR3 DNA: TGTGCCAGCAGCTTAGCGACAGGGGGTGAGCAGTTCTTC.

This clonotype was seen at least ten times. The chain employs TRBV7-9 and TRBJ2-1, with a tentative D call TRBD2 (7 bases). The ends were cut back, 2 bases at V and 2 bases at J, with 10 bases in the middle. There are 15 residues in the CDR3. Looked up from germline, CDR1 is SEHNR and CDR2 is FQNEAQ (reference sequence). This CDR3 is CASSLWGGPYNEQFF. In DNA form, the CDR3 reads TGTGCCAGCAGCTTATGGGGGGGCCCCTACAATGAGCAGTTCTTC.

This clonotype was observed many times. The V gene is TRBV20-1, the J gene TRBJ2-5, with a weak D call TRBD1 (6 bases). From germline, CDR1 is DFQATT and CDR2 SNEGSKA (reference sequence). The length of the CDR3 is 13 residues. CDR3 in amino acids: CSPNGGQQETQYF. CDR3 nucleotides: TGCAGCCCAAATGGGGGACAACAAGAGACCCAGTACTTC.

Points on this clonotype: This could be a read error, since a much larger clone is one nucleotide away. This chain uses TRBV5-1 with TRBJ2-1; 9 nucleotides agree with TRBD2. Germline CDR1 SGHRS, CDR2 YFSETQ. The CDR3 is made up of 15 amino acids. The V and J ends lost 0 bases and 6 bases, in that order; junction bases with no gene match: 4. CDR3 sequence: CASSLGSGGVNEQFF. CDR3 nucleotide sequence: TGCGCCAGCAGCTTGGGTAGCGGGGGAGTCAATGAGCAGTTCTTC. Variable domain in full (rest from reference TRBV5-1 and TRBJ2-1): KAGVTQTPRYLIKTRGQQVTLSCSPISGHRSVSWYQQTPGQGLQFLFEYFSETQRNKGNFPGRFSGRQFSNSRSEMNVSTLELGDSALYLCASSLGSGGVNEQFFGPGTRLTVL.

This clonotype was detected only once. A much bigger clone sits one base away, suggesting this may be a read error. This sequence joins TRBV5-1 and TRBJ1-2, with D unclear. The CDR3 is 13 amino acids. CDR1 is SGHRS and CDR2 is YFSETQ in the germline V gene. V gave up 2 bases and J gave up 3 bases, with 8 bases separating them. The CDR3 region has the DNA TGCGCCAGCAGCTTAGAAGGTGACTATGGCTACACCTTC. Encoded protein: CASSLEGDYGYTF.

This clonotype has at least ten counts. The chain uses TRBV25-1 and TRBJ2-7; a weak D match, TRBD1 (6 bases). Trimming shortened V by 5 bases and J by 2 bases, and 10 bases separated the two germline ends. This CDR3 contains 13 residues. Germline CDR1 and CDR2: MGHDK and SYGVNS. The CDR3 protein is CASSRTVPYEQYF. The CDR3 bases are TGTGCCAGCAGTAGGACAGTTCCCTACGAGCAGTACTTC.

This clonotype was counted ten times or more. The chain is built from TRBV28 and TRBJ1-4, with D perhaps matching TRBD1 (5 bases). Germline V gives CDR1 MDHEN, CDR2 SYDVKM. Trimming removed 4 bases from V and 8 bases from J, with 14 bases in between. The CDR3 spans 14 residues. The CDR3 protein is CASSSDGGGEKLFF. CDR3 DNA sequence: TGTGCCAGCAGTTCGGACGGCGGGGGGGAAAAACTGTTTTTT.

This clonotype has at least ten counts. CDR3 protein: CASGTGSGETQYF. The CDR3 region has the DNA TGTGCCAGCGGAACAGGTAGCGGCGAGACCCAGTACTTC. The rearrangement joins TRBV11-1 to TRBJ2-5; TRBD2 is a possible D gene (6 bases). CDR1 is SGHAT and CDR2 is FQDESV in the germline V gene (reference sequence). The germline V and J ends were trimmed by 8 bases and 5 bases, with 15 bases remaining between them. The CDR3 runs 13 residues.

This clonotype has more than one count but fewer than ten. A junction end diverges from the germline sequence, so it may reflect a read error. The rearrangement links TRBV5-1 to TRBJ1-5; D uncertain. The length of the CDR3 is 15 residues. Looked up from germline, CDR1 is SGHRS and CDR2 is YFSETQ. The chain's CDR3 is CASSPRAGSNQPQNF. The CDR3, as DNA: TGCGCCAGCAGCCCACGGGCTGGTAGCAATCAGCCCCAGAATTTT.

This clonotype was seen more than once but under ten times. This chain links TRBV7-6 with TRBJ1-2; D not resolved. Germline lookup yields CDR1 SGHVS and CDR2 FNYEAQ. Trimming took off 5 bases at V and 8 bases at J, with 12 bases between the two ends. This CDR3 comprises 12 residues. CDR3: CASSGTWGGYTF. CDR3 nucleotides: TGTGCCAGCAGCGGAACGTGGGGAGGCTACACCTTC.